Below are 30 T cell receptor beta chains sequenced from a single sample in a study of graft-versus-host responses after intestinal transplantation (dated by TCRdb to 2020 to 2022). Libraries were made using the immunoSEQ multiplex PCR assay. This is the immuneACCESS table as TCRdb keeps it, with only in-frame sequences that have V and J called. A part of the clones is gone; compared with another copy, unresolved V genes explain less than half, and the rest is unexplained. Present in this sample are about 90,000 clones, over 80% of which were seen just once. Clones ranked in the top ten supply about 1% of the sample. Read against the paper, the sample's time point label means: cells obtained before transplantation from donor or recipient. No cognate antigen is known for these TCRs. The sample here was unstimulated CD8+ T cells sorted from spleen or lymph node cells, taken before transplant. All receptors come from a human donor who was the organ donor for an intestinal transplant.

DNA for the CDR3: TGTGCCAGCAGTCCCTCGAGCTGGCAGTTTCATAGGGGTGAAGCTTTCTTT. Its translation is CASSPSSWQFHRGEAFF. V usage is TRBV28 and J usage is TRBJ1-1; the D gene is possibly TRBD1 (5 bases). Germline CDR1 reads MDHEN; CDR2 reads SYDVKM. The CDR3 has 17 residues. V shed 5 bases and J shed 7 bases, with 26 bases lying between them.

The V gene is TRBV2, the J gene TRBJ2-3; 13 bases match TRBD2. V dropped 4 bases and J dropped 4; count of bases not matched to a gene: 2. This CDR3 spans 15 amino acids. Germline-derived CDR1 and CDR2 are SNHLY and FYNNEI. As DNA, the CDR3 is TGTGCCAGCAGTGGAACTAGCGGGAGGGCAGATACGCAGTATTTT. This encodes CASSGTSGRADTQYF. The variable domain in full, with the rest retrieved from reference TRBV2 and TRBJ2-3, is EPEVTQTPSHQVTQMGQEVILRCVPISNHLYFYWYRQILGQKVEFLVSFYNNEISEKSEIFDDQFSVERPDGSNFTLKIRSTKLEDSAMYFCASSGTSGRADTQYFGPGTRLTVL.

CDR3 sequence (DNA): TGTGCCAGCTCGAGGGAGCAGTACTTC. It encodes CASSREQYF. This chain connects TRBV27 to TRBJ2-7; D unresolved. V was trimmed by 8 bases and J by 7 bases, leaving 6 bases between them. Germline V gives CDR1 MNHEY, CDR2 SMNVEV (reference sequence). The CDR3 is 9 amino acids.

This chain joins TRBV9 and TRBJ2-5; the match to TRBD1 covers 8 bases. The CDR3 covers 15 residues. Trimming removed 5 bases from V and 0 bases from J; junction bases left unmatched: 6. Germline CDR1 is SGDLS and CDR2 is YYNGEE. CDR3: CASSDRGSYQETQYF. The CDR3 DNA reads TGTGCCAGCAGTGACAGGGGATCGTACCAAGAGACCCAGTACTTC.

J is TRBJ2-3 and V is TRBV28; 8 positions agree with TRBD2. Germline V CDR1 and CDR2: MDHEN, SYDVKM. J gave up 3 bases and V 5 bases, and 16 bases lay outside the gene matches. This CDR3 is 18 amino acids long. The DNA for the CDR3 is TGTGCCAGCAGTCACCAACTAGCGGTAGCAGGGGCGACAGATACGCAGTATTTT. Protein product: CASSHQLAVAGATDTQYF.

The rearrangement uses TRBV11-2 and TRBJ2-7, with D possibly TRBD1 on 7 matching bases. Trimming cost V 1 base and J 3 bases, with 16 bases left between them. The CDR3 is made up of 16 amino acids. CDR1 is SGHAT and CDR2 is FQNNGV in the germline V gene. The CDR3 reads CASSLGQGGGVYEQYF. The CDR3 DNA is TGTGCCAGCAGCTTAGGGCAGGGGGGAGGAGTCTACGAGCAGTACTTC.

The chain is built from TRBV27 and TRBJ1-5; TRBD1 might be the D (5 bases). This CDR3 region has 13 residues. Trimming took off 8 bases at V and 2 bases at J, with 10 bases between the two ends. From germline, CDR1 is MNHEY and CDR2 SMNVEV (reference sequence). CDR3 amino acids: CASGAERNQPQHF. The CDR3 bases are TGTGCCAGCGGGGCGGAACGCAATCAGCCCCAGCATTTT.

This rearrangement joins TRBV19 to TRBJ2-7; 11 bases fit TRBD2. The CDR3 has 13 residues. The V segment lost 6 bases and the J segment 5 bases; nucleotides outside the gene matches: 3. Germline assignment: CDR1 LNHDA and CDR2 SQIVND (reference sequence). CDR3 amino acids: CASSGLAGHEQYF. The CDR3 DNA sequence: TGTGCCAGTAGCGGACTAGCGGGCCACGAGCAGTACTTC.

The gene calls are TRBV25-1 and TRBJ2-7, with no clear D. CDR1 is MGHDK and CDR2 is SYGVNS in the germline V gene. CDR3 size: 11 residues. V was clipped by 3 bases and J by 4 bases, with 4 bases between them. The CDR3 DNA reads as TGTGCCAGCAGTGATCTGTACGAGCAGTACTTC. It codes for CASSDLYEQYF.

The chain links TRBV7-9 to TRBJ1-1, with a possible D match to TRBD1 (6 bases). Trimming left V 3 bases short and J 2 bases short, with 10 bases between. The CDR3 is 14 amino acids. CDR1 SEHNR and CDR2 FQNEAQ come from the germline V gene (reference sequence). CDR3 region: CASSLAQGNTEAFF. CDR3 coding DNA: TGTGCCAGCAGCTTGGCACAGGGCAACACTGAAGCTTTCTTT.

This rearrangement joins TRBV4-1 to TRBJ1-5; a weak D match, TRBD1 (6 bases). The CDR3 sequence is 15 residues long. Germline V gives CDR1 MGHRA, CDR2 YSYEKL. Trimming cost V 2 bases and J 3 bases, with 11 bases left between them. CDR3 coding DNA: TGCGCCAGCAGCCAATCCGAGGGGGACAATCAGCCCCAGCATTTT. Translated: CASSQSEGDNQPQHF.

V usage is TRBV27 and J usage is TRBJ1-2; a weak D match, TRBD1 (5 bases). Germline CDR1 MNHEY, CDR2 SMNVEV (reference sequence). The V gene lost 3 bases and the J gene lost 3 bases, with 11 bases spanning the gap. CDR3 length: 14 amino acids. The CDR3 DNA reads TGTGCCAGCAGTTTTGCACAGGCGGACTATGGCTACACCTTC. Its protein is CASSFAQADYGYTF.

The rearrangement uses TRBV27 and TRBJ1-1, with TRBD1 identical over 8 bases. Germline trimming cut 7 bases from V and 5 bases from J; bases unmatched to any gene: 9. CDR3 length: 14 residues. Germline V gene lookup returns CDR1 MNHEY and CDR2 SMNVEV (reference sequence). The CDR3 region is CASNHGRGQTEAFF. The CDR3 nucleotides read TGTGCCAGCAACCATGGCAGGGGGCAAACTGAAGCTTTCTTT.

This rearrangement joins TRBV6-6 to TRBJ1-1, with D uncertain. The germline V and J ends were trimmed by 2 bases and 3 bases, with 7 bases remaining between them. The CDR3 runs to 13 residues. Germline V gene lookup returns CDR1 MNHNY and CDR2 SVGAGI (reference sequence). CDR3 sequence: CASSYGEDTEAFF. CDR3 nucleotides: TGTGCCAGCAGTTACGGGGAGGACACTGAAGCTTTCTTT.

With respect to this clone: Other nucleotide sequences from this sample produce the same CDR3. V is TRBV9 and J is TRBJ2-7, with D possibly TRBD2 on 6 matching bases. The CDR3 consists of 14 residues. Germline V CDR1 and CDR2: SGDLS, YYNGEE. The ends were cut back, 2 bases at V and 3 bases at J, with 12 bases in the middle. CDR3 region: CASSVGGGGYEQYF. CDR3 nucleotides: TGTGCCAGCAGCGTTGGTGGGGGAGGCTACGAGCAGTACTTC.

J is TRBJ2-7 and V is TRBV5-1, with 7 positions matching TRBD1. This CDR3 has 14 amino acids. J gave up 2 bases and V 4 bases, and 6 bases lay outside the gene matches. CDR1 is SGHRS and CDR2 is YFSETQ in the germline V gene. CDR3 amino acids: CASSRTGFPYEQYF. The DNA of the CDR3 is TGCGCCAGCAGCAGGACAGGCTTTCCCTACGAGCAGTACTTC.

The chain uses TRBV2 and TRBJ2-1; 9 bases agree with TRBD1. The CDR3 is 15 residues long. Germline V gene sequence: CDR1 SNHLY, CDR2 FYNNEI. The ends lost 10 bases at V and 5 bases at J; junction bases unmatched: 12. The CDR3 region has the DNA TGTGCCATCAGGCCCCGGGACAGGGTACACAATGAGCAGTTCTTC. Amino acids: CAIRPRDRVHNEQFF.

The chain links TRBV7-9 to TRBJ2-1; TRBD2 matches at 10 bases. CDR3 length: 16 residues. J was trimmed by 9 bases and V by 4 bases; bases with no gene match: 12. Germline V CDR1 and CDR2: SEHNR, FQNEAQ (reference sequence). The CDR3 coding sequence is TGTGCCAGCAGCTCATTTACTAGCGGGGTTAGTATTGAGCAGTTCTTC. Encoded protein: CASSSFTSGVSIEQFF.

The gene calls are TRBV7-8 and TRBJ2-5, with 10 bases matching TRBD1. Germline loops: CDR1 SGHVS, CDR2 FQNEAQ. CDR3 length: 17 residues. The J segment lost 3 bases and the V segment lost 2 bases, leaving 9 bases of the junction unmatched. The chain's CDR3 is CASSLPNAGTGEETQYF. As DNA, the CDR3 is TGTGCCAGCAGCTTACCAAATGCGGGGACAGGGGAAGAGACCCAGTACTTC.

This sequence joins TRBV27 and TRBJ2-7; tentative D call: TRBD1 (6 bases). Germline V lookup: CDR1 MNHEY, CDR2 SMNVEV (reference sequence). V was shortened by 6 bases and J by 4 bases, with 13 bases between the two germline ends. This CDR3 has 13 amino acids. The CDR3 region is CASSPGDTYEQYF. In DNA, the CDR3 is TGTGCCAGCAGCCCAGGGGACACTTACGAGCAGTACTTC.

The chain carries TRBV4-2 and TRBJ2-7, with TRBD2 identical over 14 bases. This CDR3 is 18 amino acids long. Germline CDR1 and CDR2: LGHNA and YNFKEQ. V gave up 3 bases and J gave up 6 bases; unmatched junction bases: 13. The CDR3 DNA follows: TGTGCCAGCAGCCACTCGGCCCCTGGGACTAGCGGGGGCCCCGAGCAGTACTTC. This translates into CASSHSAPGTSGGPEQYF.

The chain employs TRBV5-5 and TRBJ2-5, with a possible D match to TRBD2 (6 bases). The germline V gene encodes CDR1 SGHKS and CDR2 YYEKEE (reference sequence). The CDR3 covers 14 residues. V was pared by 3 bases and J by 3 bases, with 12 bases between. The CDR3 region is CASSYRGGEETQYF. CDR3 DNA: TGTGCCAGCAGCTACCGGGGAGGCGAAGAGACCCAGTACTTC.

The chain has TRBV5-6 and TRBJ2-1; 9 bases are a match to TRBD1. Germline-derived CDR1 and CDR2 are SGHDT and YYEEEE. The CDR3 has 15 amino acids. V shed 4 bases, J shed 8 bases, and the junction held 10 bases outside the gene matches. The CDR3 loop reads CASSPPGQGTDEQFF. The CDR3 DNA reads TGTGCCAGCAGCCCCCCGGGACAGGGCACTGATGAGCAGTTCTTC.

This rearrangement joins TRBV28 to TRBJ2-7; the D gene is possibly TRBD1 (6 bases). This CDR3 is built from 14 residues. The V gene lost 2 bases and the J gene lost 0 bases, with 8 bases spanning the gap. Germline V gene sequence: CDR1 MDHEN, CDR2 SYDVKM. The CDR3 DNA reads TGTGCCAGCAGTTTAGAAGGGGGCTCCTACGAGCAGTACTTC. Amino acids: CASSLEGGSYEQYF.

The chain couples TRBV30 to TRBJ1-2; D gene unclear. Trimming shortened V by 5 bases and J by 6 bases, and 16 bases separated the two germline ends. The CDR3 runs 13 residues. CDR1 is GTSNPN and CDR2 is SVGIG in the germline V gene (reference sequence). The chain's CDR3 is CAWSPLKIHGYTF. The CDR3 bases are TGTGCCTGGTCCCCACTCAAGATCCATGGCTACACCTTC.

The chain carries TRBV5-1 and TRBJ2-7; 12 positions match TRBD2. The germline V gene has CDR1 SGHRS and CDR2 YFSETQ. J lost 2 bases, V lost 4 bases, and 4 bases had no gene match. The CDR3 covers 15 residues. The CDR3 sequence is CASSPGLAGPYEQYF. The CDR3 DNA reads as TGCGCCAGCAGCCCTGGACTAGCGGGACCCTACGAGCAGTACTTC.

This clone was seen more than once but under ten times. The CDR3 DNA reads as TGTGCCATCAGTGAGCAACAAAGGGGGCTATACAATGAGCAGTTCTTC. This sequence encodes CAISEQQRGLYNEQFF. V gene TRBV10-3 combines with J gene TRBJ2-1; 7 nucleotides agree with TRBD1. After removal of 2 bases from V and 4 bases from J, the junction contained 8 bases not matched to a gene. The length of the CDR3 is 16 residues. The germline V gene has CDR1 ENHRY and CDR2 SYGVKD.

V is TRBV11-2 and J is TRBJ2-3; 8 nucleotides agree with TRBD2. The CDR3 contains 15 residues. Germline V gene sequence: CDR1 SGHAT, CDR2 FQNNGV. The ends lost 4 bases at V and 5 bases at J; junction bases unmatched: 8. CDR3 loop: CASSSGGGWGDTQYF. In DNA, the CDR3 is TGTGCCAGCAGCTCCGGGGGGGGCTGGGGAGATACGCAGTATTTT.

The gene calls are TRBV28 and TRBJ2-1; TRBD2 is a possible D gene (5 bases). V lost 5 bases and J 0 bases, leaving 17 bases between the germline ends. Germline CDR1 and CDR2: MDHEN and SYDVKM. This CDR3 is 17 amino acids long. The CDR3 sequence: CASSHLRGISSYNEQFF. For the CDR3, the DNA is TGTGCCAGCAGTCATCTACGGGGAATTAGCTCCTACAATGAGCAGTTCTTC.

The J gene is TRBJ2-5, the V gene TRBV28, with 7 bases lining up with TRBD1. The J call is in doubt because the DNA end fits TRBJ2-7 better. Germline lookup yields CDR1 MDHEN and CDR2 SYDVKM. The CDR3 is 16 amino acids. Here the CDR3 reads CASSLRTGTPGYEQYF. The CDR3 nucleotides are TGTGCCAGCAGTCTCCGGACAGGTACTCCAGGTTACGAGCAGTACTTC.